This T cell receptor (beta chain) came from a study of blood T cell repertoires in COVID-19. The CDR3 sequence is 16 residues long. V was clipped by 3 bases and J by 0 bases, with 13 bases between them. From germline, CDR1 is SGHRS and CDR2 YFSETQ. Repertoires were generated with immunoSEQ multiplex PCR, while TCRdb's copy carries only in-frame clones and drops some. The data show approximately 210,000 clones, with 84% seen just once and 7.5% to 8% held by the top ten. This clone has just one count. The clonotype comes from a woman in her forties or fifties with active or convalescent COVID-19. The rearrangement joins TRBV5-1 to TRBJ1-3, with a tentative D call TRBD1 (6 bases). Sequencing was done on a sample of peripheral blood. This CDR3 reads CASSSGGGSSGNTIYF. As DNA, the CDR3 is TGCGCCAGCAGCTCCGGGGGGGGCAGCTCTGGAAACACCATATATTTT. Looking up the rest from reference TRBV5-1 and TRBJ1-3 gives the full variable domain: KAGVTQTPRYLIKTRGQQVTLSCSPISGHRSVSWYQQTPGQGLQFLFEYFSETQRNKGNFPGRFSGRQFSNSRSEMNVSTLELGDSALYLCASSSGGGSSGNTIYFGEGSWLTVV.